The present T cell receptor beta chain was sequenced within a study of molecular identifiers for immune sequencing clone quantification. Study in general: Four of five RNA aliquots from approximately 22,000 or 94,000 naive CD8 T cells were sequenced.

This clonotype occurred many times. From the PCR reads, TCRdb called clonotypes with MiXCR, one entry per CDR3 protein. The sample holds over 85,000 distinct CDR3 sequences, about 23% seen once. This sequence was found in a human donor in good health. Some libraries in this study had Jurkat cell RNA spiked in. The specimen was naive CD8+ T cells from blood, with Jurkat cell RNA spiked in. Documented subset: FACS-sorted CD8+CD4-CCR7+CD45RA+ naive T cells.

CDR3 sequence: CASSQDPGGGFYGYTF. The CDR3, as DNA: TGCGCCAGCAGCCAAGATCCAGGGGGCGGTTTCTATGGCTACACCTTC. The chain carries TRBV4-1 and TRBJ1-2; 8 bases match TRBD1. This CDR3 is 16 amino acids long. The junction had 7 bases not matched to a gene; V was cut back by 0 bases and J by 4 bases. The germline gives CDR1 MGHRA, CDR2 YSYEKL.